This entry features one T cell receptor (beta chain) sequence. In the same sample, other DNA sequences code for this CDR3. Assay used: immunoSEQ multiplex PCR; TCRdb lists only in-frame clones, some missing. The data show roughly 40,000 clones, around 90% seen once. This entry is derived from a study of T cell changes during pregnancy in multiple sclerosis. CDR1 and CDR2 from the germline V gene are SNHLY and FYNNEI. V gave up 7 bases and J gave up 3 bases; unmatched junction bases: 8. The CDR3 spans 14 residues. This specimen was CD8+ T cells from peripheral blood mononuclear cells, taken before pregnancy. The V call is TRBV2, the J call TRBJ2-7, with 8 positions matching TRBD1. The source of this sequence is a female donor with multiple sclerosis, enrolled in a pregnancy study. CDR3: CASIDRGGFYEQYF. The CDR3 DNA follows: TGTGCCAGCATCGACAGGGGCGGATTCTACGAGCAGTACTTC.